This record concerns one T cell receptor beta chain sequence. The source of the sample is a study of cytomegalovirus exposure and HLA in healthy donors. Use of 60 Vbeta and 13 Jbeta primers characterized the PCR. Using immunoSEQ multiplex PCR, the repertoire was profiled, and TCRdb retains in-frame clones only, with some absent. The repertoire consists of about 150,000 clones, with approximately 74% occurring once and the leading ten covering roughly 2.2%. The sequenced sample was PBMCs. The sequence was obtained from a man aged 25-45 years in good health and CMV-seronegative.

The CDR3 is CASSEPQGNTEAFF. The CDR3 DNA follows: TGTGCCAGCAGTGAACCCCAGGGGAACACTGAAGCTTTCTTT. The gene calls are TRBV25-1 and TRBJ1-1; D might be TRBD1 (5 bases). The V gene lost 2 bases and the J gene lost 1 base, with 8 bases spanning the gap. This CDR3 has 14 residues. CDR1 is MGHDK and CDR2 is SYGVNS in the germline V gene. The full variable domain, rest sourced from reference TRBV25-1 and TRBJ1-1, is EADIYQTPRYLVIGTGKKITLECSQTMGHDKMYWYQQDPGMELHLIHYSYGVNSTEKGDLSSESTVSRIRTEHFPLTLESARPSHTSQYLCASSEPQGNTEAFFGQGTRLTVV.